The 5 T cell receptor beta chains given below trace back to one sample, sequenced in a study of early T cells in non-severe SARS-CoV-2 infection. TCRdb reanalysed the 5' RACE reads using MiXCR and keeps one entry per CDR3 protein. The data contain around 47,000 distinct CDR3 sequences, 9.5% to 13% of them seen just once; the ten biggest clones take up 21%. The sequenced sample was whole blood. Receptor source: an adult who was a healthcare worker with PCR-confirmed SARS-CoV-2 infection or an uninfected control (not recorded which).

The rearrangement links TRBV6-2 or TRBV6-3 to TRBJ2-7; 11 bases match TRBD2. Germline CDR1 is MNHEY and CDR2 is SVGEGT. Trimming removed 6 bases from V and 1 base from J; junction bases left unmatched: 11. CDR3 length equals 17 residues. Here the CDR3 DNA reads TGTGCCAGCAGCCCACTTCCGGGACTAGCGGCGTCCTACGAGCAGTACTTC. Translation gives CASSPLPGLAASYEQYF.

The sample holds many counts of this clonotype. J is TRBJ2-7 and V is TRBV6-1; D uncertain. Between the trimmed V and J ends, which lost 7 bases and 2 bases, there was a span of 18 bases. The V gene's germline CDR1 is MNHNS and CDR2 SASEGT. The CDR3 consists of 15 residues. This CDR3 reads CASTPLTGPTYEQYF. CDR3 DNA: TGTGCCAGCACCCCTCTGACCGGGCCAACCTACGAGCAGTACTTC.

This clonotype has a handful of counts. The chain has TRBV24-1 and TRBJ2-1; 11 bases match TRBD2. From germline, CDR1 is KGHDR and CDR2 SFDVKD. V shed 5 bases, J shed 2 bases, and the junction held 1 base outside the gene matches. The CDR3 spans 15 residues. The chain's CDR3 is CATSASGRPYNEQFF. The DNA of the CDR3 is TGTGCCACCAGTGCTAGCGGGAGGCCCTACAATGAGCAGTTCTTC.

The chain employs TRBV7-3 and TRBJ2-1; D call uncertain. V was clipped by 2 bases and J by 2 bases, with 7 bases between them. Germline V gene data show CDR1 as SGHTA and CDR2 as FQGTGA. The CDR3 runs 14 residues. Here the CDR3 DNA reads TGTGCCAGCAGCTTAGAGTTCCCCTACAATGAGCAGTTCTTC. This gives the protein CASSLEFPYNEQFF. Full variable domain (rest looked up from reference TRBV7-3 and TRBJ2-1): GAGVSQTPSNKVTEKGKYVELRCDPISGHTALYWYRQSLGQGPEFLIYFQGTGAADDSGLPNDRFFAVRPEGSVSTLKIQRTERGDSAVYLCASSLEFPYNEQFFGPGTRLTVL.

This clonotype was observed a few times. This chain links TRBV18 with TRBJ1-3; no clear D gene. Germline loops: CDR1 KGHSH, CDR2 LQKENI. The CDR3 covers 16 residues. V was clipped by 2 bases and J by 1 base, with 12 bases between them. CDR3 loop: CASSPSVADSGNTIYF. The CDR3 DNA reads TGTGCCAGCTCACCAAGCGTTGCCGATTCTGGAAACACCATATATTTT.